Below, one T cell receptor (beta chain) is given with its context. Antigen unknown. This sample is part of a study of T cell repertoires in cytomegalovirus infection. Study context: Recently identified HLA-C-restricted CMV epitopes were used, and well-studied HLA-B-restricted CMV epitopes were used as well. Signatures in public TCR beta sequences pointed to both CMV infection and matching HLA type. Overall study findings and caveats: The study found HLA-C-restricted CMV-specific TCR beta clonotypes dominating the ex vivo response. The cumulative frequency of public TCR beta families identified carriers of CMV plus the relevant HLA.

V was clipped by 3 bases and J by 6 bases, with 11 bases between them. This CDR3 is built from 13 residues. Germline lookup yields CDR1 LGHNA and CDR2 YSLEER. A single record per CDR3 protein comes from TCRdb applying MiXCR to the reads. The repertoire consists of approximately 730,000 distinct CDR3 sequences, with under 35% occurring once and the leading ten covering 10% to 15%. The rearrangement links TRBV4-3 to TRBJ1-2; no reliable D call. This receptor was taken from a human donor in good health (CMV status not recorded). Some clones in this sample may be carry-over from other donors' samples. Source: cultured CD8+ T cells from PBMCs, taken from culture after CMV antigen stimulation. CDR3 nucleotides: TGCGCCAGCAGCCACCCTACAGAAGATGGCTACACCTTC. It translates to CASSHPTEDGYTF.